Below are 22 T cell receptor beta chains sequenced from a single sample in a study of vaccination effects on CD4 cells after COVID-19 (dated by TCRdb to the early 2020s). The library was prepared using the immunoSEQ multiplex PCR assay. The immuneACCESS repertoire file appears here via TCRdb, limited to in-frame rearrangements. These files lack a portion of the clones; in checked studies, under half of the deficit traces to unresolved V genes, and the cause of the others is not known. Across this sample there are 43,000 or so clones, with 55% to 75% seen only once. About 7% of the sample is taken by the ten largest. After approximately 11 days of culture, CD4+ T cells were isolated with the EasySep CD4+ T cell isolation kit. Each participant received two doses of an mRNA SARS-CoV-2 vaccine, either BNT162b2 or mRNA-1273. Their antigen targets remain unknown. The specimen comprised CD4+ T cells from PBMCs cultured without peptide, sampled after COVID-19 vaccination. These TCRs come from a human donor who received a COVID-19 vaccine.

This rearrangement joins TRBV29-1 to TRBJ2-1; unclear D gene. The CDR3 has 14 residues. V was trimmed by 2 bases and J by 3 bases, leaving 11 bases between them. Germline values: CDR1 SQVTM, CDR2 ANQGSEA. The CDR3 reads CSVEYSGYYNEQFF. Here the CDR3 DNA reads TGCAGCGTTGAATATTCGGGCTACTACAATGAGCAGTTCTTC.

The chain couples TRBV24-1 to TRBJ2-3; the D is unclear. V was clipped by 5 bases and J by 7 bases, with 6 bases between them. CDR3 length: 11 amino acids. Per the germline V gene, CDR1 is KGHDR and CDR2 is SFDVKD. For the CDR3, the DNA is TGTGCCACCAGTGTAGACAATACGCAGTATTTT. The encoded protein is CATSVDNTQYF.

This rearrangement joins TRBV4-1 to TRBJ2-4; 7 bases are shared with TRBD1. The CDR3 spans 17 residues. Germline loops: CDR1 MGHRA, CDR2 YSYEKL. V lost 2 bases to trimming and J lost 1 base; unmatched junction nucleotides: 8. The CDR3 DNA is TGCGCCAGCAGCCAATCCCAGGACAGGAAGGCCAAAAACATTCAGTACTTC. Encoded protein: CASSQSQDRKAKNIQYF.

This sequence joins TRBV2 and TRBJ2-1, with 8 bases matching TRBD1. Germline V lookup: CDR1 SNHLY, CDR2 FYNNEI. This CDR3 is built from 13 residues. The ends lost 7 bases at V and 8 bases at J; junction bases unmatched: 7. CDR3 in DNA: TGTGCCAGCAACGGACAGGGTATGGATGAGCAGTTCTTC. It yields the protein CASNGQGMDEQFF.

The chain recombines TRBV10-1 with TRBJ2-3; 7 bases are shared with TRBD1. Germline CDR1 reads WNHNN; CDR2 reads SYGVQD (reference sequence). V trimming: 6 bases; J trimming: 2 bases; junction bases outside the gene matches: 2. The CDR3 is 13 residues long. CDR3 bases: TGCGCCAGCAGACAGGGGCTCACAGATACGCAGTATTTT. This codes for CASRQGLTDTQYF.

The chain joins TRBV6-5 to TRBJ1-1; D unclear. V dropped 6 bases and J dropped 5 bases, with 7 bases sitting between them. CDR3 length: 11 amino acids. Germline CDR1 reads MNHEY; CDR2 reads SVGAGI. CDR3 in amino acids: CASSIGTEAFF. The CDR3 DNA reads as TGTGCCAGCAGCATTGGAACTGAAGCTTTCTTT.

V usage is TRBV12-3 or TRBV12-4 and J usage is TRBJ1-4; possibly TRBD1 for D (5 bases). The ends were cut back, 7 bases at V and 17 bases at J, with 20 bases in the middle. The CDR3 has 12 amino acids. The DNA of the CDR3 is TGTGCCAGCAAAGGAGTCCCAGGGCCTCCTTTTTTT. It translates to CASKGVPGPPFF.

The gene calls are TRBV5-1 and TRBJ1-1, with D perhaps matching TRBD1 (6 bases). This CDR3 is 14 amino acids long. V shed 5 bases and J shed 4 bases, with 15 bases lying between them. Germline V CDR1 and CDR2: SGHRS, YFSETQ. The DNA of the CDR3 is TGCGCCAGCAGGTCGGGGGCCGAGGGCACTGAAGCTTTCTTT. Translation: CASRSGAEGTEAFF.

The chain has TRBV29-1 and TRBJ2-7; possibly TRBD1 or TRBD2 for D (7 bases each). From germline, CDR1 is SQVTM and CDR2 ANQGSEA. This CDR3 is 17 amino acids long. V was pared by 0 bases and J by 2 bases, with 20 bases between. The CDR3 loop reads CSVEDPPGGGFPYEQYF. In DNA, the CDR3 is TGCAGCGTTGAAGATCCCCCAGGGGGGGGGTTTCCCTACGAGCAGTACTTC.

The rearrangement uses TRBV12-5 and TRBJ2-2; 10 bases fit TRBD2. The J segment lost 2 bases and the V segment lost 5 bases, leaving 5 bases of the junction unmatched. CDR1 LGHNT and CDR2 FRNRAP come from the germline V gene. The CDR3 runs 16 residues. The CDR3 protein is CASGQLAGGNTGELFF. CDR3 sequence (DNA): TGTGCTAGTGGTCAGTTAGCGGGAGGCAACACCGGGGAGCTGTTTTTT.

This clone was observed once. The genes are TRBV7-9 and TRBJ2-7, with 11 bases lining up with TRBD2. Trimming removed 4 bases from V and 6 bases from J; junction bases left unmatched: 8. The CDR3 loop spans 15 amino acids. Germline lookup yields CDR1 SEHNR and CDR2 FQNEAQ (reference sequence). CDR3 coding DNA: TGTGCCAGCAGCTCAGCTGGGCTAGCGGGGGGCGAGCAGTACTTC. It codes for CASSSAGLAGGEQYF.

The V and J genes are TRBV7-8 and TRBJ1-2, with 10 bases that match TRBD1. Losses at the gene ends were 5 bases for V and 4 bases for J; bases not matched to a gene: 4. The V gene's germline CDR1 is SGHVS and CDR2 FQNEAQ. The CDR3 contains 14 residues. The CDR3 DNA reads TGTGCCAGCAGCGTCCGGGACAGGGGCTATGGCTACACCTTC. Protein: CASSVRDRGYGYTF.

Concerning this clone: In this CDR3 the conserved last residue, phenylalanine or tryptophan, is missing, so a read error is likely. The limits of the CDR3 on the DNA are not certain, so only TCRdb's listed CDR3 is given. The chain employs TRBV5-1 and TRBJ2-3; the table's D call of TRBD2 was not tested on the DNA. CDR1 and CDR2 (germline): SGHRS, YFSETQ. The CDR3 is 11 residues long, ends included. CDR3 protein: CASSLYVPSIR.

The rearrangement uses TRBV5-4 and TRBJ1-4; 9 bases are shared with TRBD1. Per germline, CDR1 SGHNT and CDR2 YYREEE (reference sequence). This CDR3 contains 14 residues. V trimming: 4 bases; J trimming: 8 bases; junction bases outside the gene matches: 6. The CDR3 protein is CASSVQGAVEKLFF. The CDR3, as DNA: TGTGCCAGCAGCGTACAGGGGGCGGTAGAAAAACTGTTTTTT.

This clone has a handful of counts. As DNA, the CDR3 is TGTGCCAGCTCTCAGCTCGGACCGGGACCGTATGGCTACACCTTC. It yields the protein CASSQLGPGPYGYTF. V and J are TRBV18 and TRBJ1-2, with D tentatively TRBD1 (5 bases). This CDR3 spans 15 amino acids. Germline CDR1 KGHSH, CDR2 LQKENI. Deletions cut 6 bases from V and 5 bases from J, with 19 bases between.

This chain connects TRBV27 to TRBJ2-2; D gene ambiguous. The CDR3 totals 16 residues. V was pared by 1 base and J by 9 bases, with 18 bases between. The germline V gene has CDR1 MNHEY and CDR2 SMNVEV (reference sequence). The CDR3 sequence: CASSLYDPLTSWELFF. CDR3 coding DNA: TGTGCCAGCAGTTTATATGACCCTCTCACATCATGGGAGCTGTTTTTT.

The chain has TRBV27 and TRBJ1-4; 8 positions agree with TRBD1. This CDR3 comprises 15 residues. With V trimmed by 3 bases and J by 4 bases, 4 bases remained unmatched. Germline lookup yields CDR1 MNHEY and CDR2 SMNVEV (reference sequence). For the CDR3, the DNA is TGTGCCAGCAGTTTGCAGGGGGCTGGTAATGAAAAACTGTTTTTT. It encodes CASSLQGAGNEKLFF.

The rearrangement uses TRBV3-1 (or the pseudogene TRBV3-2) and TRBJ1-6, with D uncertain. CDR1 and CDR2 (germline): LGHDT, YNNKEL (reference sequence). The CDR3 spans 16 residues. V lost 1 base to trimming and J lost 1 base, with 8 bases between them. This CDR3 reads CASSQVLVSYNSPLHF. The CDR3 DNA reads as TGTGCCAGCAGCCAAGTTCTGGTATCCTATAATTCACCCCTCCACTTT.

This clone was counted between two and nine times. The rearrangement uses TRBV9 and TRBJ1-2; 7 bases map to TRBD1. V gave up 4 bases and J gave up 5 bases; unmatched junction bases: 8. This CDR3 spans 14 amino acids. From germline, CDR1 is SGDLS and CDR2 YYNGEE. The CDR3 nucleotides read TGTGCCAGCAGCTCGACAGGGTCCTGGTATGGCTACACCTTC. Its translation: CASSSTGSWYGYTF.

CDR3 protein: CASSLLLRGTGELFF. CDR3 DNA sequence: TGTGCCAGCAGCCTACTCTTACGCGGAACCGGGGAGCTGTTTTTT. The rearrangement links TRBV11-2 to TRBJ2-2; no clear D. This CDR3 is built from 15 residues. V was pared by 5 bases and J by 5 bases, with 15 bases between. From germline, CDR1 is SGHAT and CDR2 FQNNGV.

This sequence joins TRBV7-9 and TRBJ1-3; D possibly corresponds to TRBD1 (5 bases). Germline values: CDR1 SEHNR, CDR2 FQNEAQ (reference sequence). V was cut by 0 bases and J by 0 bases, with 12 bases left in between. This CDR3 has 17 residues. CDR3 region: CASSLARTGVSGNTIYF. Here the CDR3 DNA reads TGTGCCAGCAGCTTAGCCCGAACAGGTGTCTCTGGAAACACCATATATTTT.

The chain uses TRBV5-8 and TRBJ1-4; no firm D call. CDR1 and CDR2 (germline): SGHTS, YDEGEE. This CDR3 comprises 15 residues. Between the trimmed V and J ends, which lost 4 bases and 0 bases, there was a span of 10 bases. The CDR3 loop reads CASSLRLSTNEKLFF. The CDR3, as DNA: TGTGCCAGCAGCCTAAGGCTATCAACTAATGAAAAACTGTTTTTT.